The 30 T cell receptor beta chains below all came from one sample that was sequenced in a study of T cells in Graves' hyperthyroidism and ophthalmopathy. What was amplified from RNA transcripts were TCR beta CDR3 regions. In the first-round RT-PCR of the TCR CDR3, the HTBI primer set was used. TCRdb re-called the multiplex PCR reads with MiXCR, one entry per CDR3 protein. Here the sample spans 300,000 to 450,000 distinct CDR3 sequences, approximately 18% being singletons. Sequencing was carried out using blood. Receptors were obtained from a man aged 18 to 30 with Graves' ophthalmopathy.

The chain is built from TRBV10-3 and TRBJ2-1, with D possibly being TRBD1 (6 bases). V was cut by 3 bases and J by 1 base, with 16 bases left in between. Germline loops: CDR1 ENHRY, CDR2 SYGVKD. The CDR3 has 17 residues. The CDR3 region has the DNA TGTGCCATCAGTGATACAGGGAAGGGAGTGTCCTACAATGAGCAGTTCTTC. Protein sequence: CAISDTGKGVSYNEQFF.

A few counts support this clonotype. V gene TRBV6-1 combines with J gene TRBJ1-6; maybe TRBD1 (6 bases). Trimming took 5 bases from V and 9 from J, leaving 20 bases between them. The CDR3 totals 16 residues. Germline V gives CDR1 MNHNS, CDR2 SASEGT. In nucleotides, the CDR3 is TGTGCCAGCAGTCAATACCAGGGGTACGAGGGTTCACCCCTCCACTTT. Translated: CASSQYQGYEGSPLHF.

This clonotype was recorded many times. The rearrangement joins TRBV7-9 to TRBJ1-1; no reliable D call. In germline, CDR1 is SEHNR, CDR2 FQNEAQ (reference sequence). The length of the CDR3 is 16 residues. Trimming pared 5 bases from V and 1 base from J, leaving 17 bases between. DNA of the CDR3: TGTGCCAGCAGCAAGCTTAGGAGGGCTCGGAACACTGAAGCTTTCTTT. It is translated as CASSKLRRARNTEAFF.

Only a few counts were recorded for this clonotype. The chain couples TRBV9 to TRBJ2-2; 8 nucleotides match TRBD2. After removal of 0 bases from V and 4 bases from J, the junction contained 8 bases not matched to a gene. This CDR3 has 17 amino acids. Germline V gives CDR1 SGDLS, CDR2 YYNGEE. For the CDR3, the DNA is TGTGCCAGCAGCGTAGGGGGCCGCGGGGGGTCCACCGGGGAGCTGTTTTTT. Translated, it gives CASSVGGRGGSTGELFF.

The gene calls are TRBV18 and TRBJ2-5; D remains unclear. Per the germline V gene, CDR1 is KGHSH and CDR2 is LQKENI. V lost 6 bases and J lost 0, with 14 bases in between. The CDR3 is 15 amino acids. The CDR3 is CASSPVSRNQETQYF. The CDR3 DNA sequence: TGTGCCAGCTCCCCAGTTAGCCGTAACCAAGAGACCCAGTACTTC.

This clonotype was counted between two and nine times. This clone may be a read error of a much larger clone one base away. V usage is TRBV7-9 and J usage is TRBJ2-1, with 11 bases aligning to TRBD2. Germline CDR1 and CDR2: SEHNR and FQNEAQ (reference sequence). The CDR3 contains 16 residues. With V trimmed by 6 bases and J by 6 bases, 10 bases remained unmatched. CDR3: CASSRDSSGGSNEQFF. Written as DNA, the CDR3 is TGTGCCAGCAGTCGGGACTCTAGCGGGGGGAGCAATGAGCAGTTCTTC.

This clonotype was counted a few times. This chain links TRBV6-5 with TRBJ1-3; no clear D. CDR3 length: 15 amino acids. Per germline, CDR1 MNHEY and CDR2 SVGAGI. The V end was cut by 2 bases, the J end by 0 bases, with 8 bases between. The CDR3 region has the DNA TGTGCCAGCAGTTACCCAAGCCTCTCTGGAAACACCATATATTTT. It encodes CASSYPSLSGNTIYF.

The chain recombines TRBV5-4 with TRBJ2-1; no definite D call. This CDR3 region has 13 residues. Germline V gene data show CDR1 as SGHNT and CDR2 as YYREEE (reference sequence). Trimming pared 1 base from V and 5 bases from J, leaving 7 bases between. The CDR3 here is CASSLSPNNEQFF. CDR3 DNA: TGTGCCAGCAGCTTGTCTCCAAACAATGAGCAGTTCTTC.

The table lists this clonotype with many counts. V usage is TRBV9 and J usage is TRBJ1-1; D uncertain. The CDR3 runs 14 residues. The germline V and J ends were trimmed by 0 bases and 1 base, with 7 bases remaining between them. The germline CDR1 and CDR2 sequences are SGDLS and YYNGEE. The CDR3 nucleotides are TGTGCCAGCAGCGTAGTGGCTGAGAACACTGAAGCTTTCTTT. This gives the protein CASSVVAENTEAFF.

V gene TRBV20-1 combines with J gene TRBJ1-3, with 8 bases matching TRBD1. CDR1 and CDR2 (germline): DFQATT, SNEGSKA (reference sequence). V dropped 4 bases and J dropped 2; count of bases not matched to a gene: 4. CDR3 length: 14 residues. The chain's CDR3 is CSATLTGAGNTIYF. The CDR3 DNA reads TGCAGTGCTACCCTGACAGGGGCTGGAAACACCATATATTTT.

This clonotype was recorded at least ten times. The chain couples TRBV11-3 to TRBJ1-5; no definite D call. Germline values: CDR1 SGHNT, CDR2 YENEEA. Trimming removed 0 bases from V and 4 bases from J, with 13 bases in between. The CDR3 extends over 16 amino acids. CDR3: CASSLERLMGNQPQHF. DNA of the CDR3: TGTGCCAGCAGCTTAGAGCGCCTGATGGGGAATCAGCCCCAGCATTTT.

A few counts support this clonotype. The chain uses TRBV12-3 or TRBV12-4 and TRBJ1-4; 9 nucleotides agree with TRBD1. This CDR3 has 14 amino acids. Trimming removed 6 bases from V and 6 bases from J; junction bases left unmatched: 5. This CDR3 is CASSPRDRDEKLFF. The CDR3 DNA follows: TGTGCCAGCAGCCCCCGGGACAGGGATGAAAAACTGTTTTTT.

This chain uses TRBV7-9 with TRBJ2-1; 11 bases align to TRBD2. The CDR3 has 17 residues. J lost 9 bases, V lost 4 bases, and 14 bases had no gene match. Looked up from germline, CDR1 is SEHNR and CDR2 is FQNEAQ (reference sequence). In DNA, the CDR3 is TGTGCCAGCAGCTCAGTGAGACTAGCGGGGCCCGGTGGTGAGCAGTTCTTC. It encodes CASSSVRLAGPGGEQFF.

This clonotype was seen ten or more times. The rearrangement links TRBV27 to TRBJ2-5; 9 bases map to TRBD1. The germline CDR1 and CDR2 sequences are MNHEY and SMNVEV (reference sequence). V dropped 2 bases and J dropped 7; count of bases not matched to a gene: 2. The CDR3 covers 13 residues. CDR3 in DNA: TGTGCCAGCAGTTTAGACAGGGGGGGGACCCAGTACTTC. Protein: CASSLDRGGTQYF.

The table lists this clonotype with many counts. The chain employs TRBV6-1 and TRBJ1-1; D unresolved. Germline values: CDR1 MNHNS, CDR2 SASEGT. The V and J ends lost 8 bases and 1 base respectively, with 11 bases between them. The CDR3 is 13 residues long. The CDR3 is CASGEAPNTEAFF. In DNA, the CDR3 is TGTGCCAGCGGGGAAGCTCCGAACACTGAAGCTTTCTTT.

At least ten counts were recorded for this clonotype. This chain uses TRBV12-3 or TRBV12-4 with TRBJ1-1, with D possibly matching TRBD1 (6 bases). V was trimmed by 1 base and J by 5 bases, leaving 11 bases between them. The CDR3 consists of 14 residues. The CDR3 nucleotides are TGTGCCAGCAGTTTAGTAGGGGGAGGTACTGAAGCTTTCTTT. Residues: CASSLVGGGTEAFF.

This clonotype was observed many times. The chain carries TRBV3-1 and TRBJ2-6; TRBD2 might be the D (5 bases). The CDR3 contains 17 residues. V was pared by 0 bases and J by 4 bases, with 13 bases between. Germline V gene data show CDR1 as LGHDT and CDR2 as YNNKEL (reference sequence). Written as DNA, the CDR3 is TGTGCCAGCAGCCAAGAAGGGTCGGGGTCCGGGGCCAACGTCCTGACTTTC. Its translation is CASSQEGSGSGANVLTF.

Concerning this clonotype itself: Possible read error: a much larger clone is one base away. The V call is TRBV6-5, the J call TRBJ2-1, with 11 bases matching TRBD2. The end of the DNA is better explained by TRBJ2-7, so the J call may be wrong. Germline V CDR1 and CDR2: MNHEY, SVGAGI. The CDR3 extends over 15 amino acids. The CDR3 bases are TGTGCCAGCAGTTACGTAGCGGGGGGGCCAAATGAGCAGTACTTC. Residues: CASSYVAGGPNEQYF.

This clonotype showed up just a few times. This rearrangement joins TRBV29-1 to TRBJ2-3; D gene ambiguous. Germline assignment: CDR1 SQVTM and CDR2 ANQGSEA. V dropped 8 bases and J dropped 3 bases, with 15 bases sitting between them. CDR3 length equals 13 residues. The CDR3 sequence is CSLADHRTDTQYF. CDR3 in DNA: TGCAGCTTGGCTGACCATCGGACAGATACGCAGTATTTT.

The rearrangement uses TRBV4-1 and TRBJ1-4, with D perhaps matching TRBD1 (5 bases). Germline V lookup: CDR1 MGHRA, CDR2 YSYEKL. V lost 4 bases to trimming and J lost 3 bases, with 6 bases between them. The CDR3 consists of 13 residues. The CDR3 region is CASSPTANEKLFF. The CDR3 nucleotides are TGCGCCAGCAGCCCGACAGCTAATGAAAAACTGTTTTTT.

This clonotype has more than one count but fewer than ten. This chain connects TRBV20-1 to TRBJ1-5, with unresolved D. The CDR3 covers 13 residues. CDR1 and CDR2 from the germline V gene are DFQATT and SNEGSKA (reference sequence). Trimming removed 1 base at V and 6 bases at J, with 10 bases between. The CDR3, as DNA: TGCAGTGCTAGAGCGGAGGGCGCTCAGCCCCAGCATTTT. Its protein is CSARAEGAQPQHF.

The CDR3 loop reads CASSQPKSSGSYNEQFF. In nucleotides, the CDR3 is TGTGCCAGCAGCCAACCTAAATCTAGCGGTTCCTACAATGAGCAGTTCTTC. This rearrangement joins TRBV4-2 to TRBJ2-1, with 7 bases fitting TRBD2. J lost 1 base, V lost 2 bases, and 8 bases had no gene match. CDR3 size: 17 residues. CDR1 is LGHNA and CDR2 is YNFKEQ in the germline V gene.

As for this clonotype: This clone may be a read error of a much larger clone one base away. The gene calls are TRBV11-2 and TRBJ2-7; D is tentatively TRBD1 or TRBD2 (5 bases each). Germline V gene data show CDR1 as SGHAT and CDR2 as FQNNGV. V lost 8 bases and J 4 bases, leaving 6 bases between the germline ends. CDR3 length: 10 residues. CDR3 loop: CASGGYEQYF. The CDR3 DNA sequence: TGTGCCAGCGGGGGTTACGAGCAGTACTTC.

This clonotype was seen at least ten times. The V call is TRBV5-1, the J call TRBJ2-1, with a weak D call TRBD1 (5 bases). Germline loops: CDR1 SGHRS, CDR2 YFSETQ. V lost 2 bases and J lost 3, with 18 bases in between. CDR3 size: 17 residues. The CDR3 DNA reads TGCGCCAGCAGCTTTTTTGCCGGTGGGGCTGTCTACAATGAGCAGTTCTTC. This codes for CASSFFAGGAVYNEQFF.

Comments on this clonotype: This may come from a read error, since a much larger clone is one base off. The chain combines TRBV10-3 with TRBJ2-7; 8 nucleotides match TRBD2. CDR1 ENHRY and CDR2 SYGVKD come from the germline V gene. CDR3 length: 12 amino acids. The CDR3 sequence is CAISSGGYERYF. As DNA, the CDR3 is TGTGCCATCAGTAGCGGGGGCTACGAGCGGTACTTC.

This clonotype was seen only a few times. The chain has TRBV9 and TRBJ2-7; 11 positions agree with TRBD1. The CDR3 covers 15 residues. CDR1 is SGDLS and CDR2 is YYNGEE in the germline V gene. V dropped 3 bases and J dropped 3; count of bases not matched to a gene: 5. In DNA, the CDR3 is TGTGCCAGCAGCGAGGGACAGGGGGATGTCTACGAGCAGTACTTC. This gives the protein CASSEGQGDVYEQYF.

This clonotype was observed a few times. The chain employs TRBV6-2 or TRBV6-3 and TRBJ2-5, with 7 nucleotides matching TRBD2. This CDR3 is built from 14 residues. The germline V gene encodes CDR1 MNHEY and CDR2 SVGEGT. The V and J ends lost 7 bases and 1 base, in that order; junction bases with no gene match: 6. The CDR3 protein is CASTSWGGQETQYF. The DNA for the CDR3 is TGTGCCAGCACCTCGTGGGGGGGCCAAGAGACCCAGTACTTC.

This clonotype was detected many times. The chain recombines TRBV15 with TRBJ1-1; D gene ambiguous. V was trimmed by 5 bases and J by 0 bases, leaving 10 bases between them. CDR1 is LNHNV, CDR2 YYDKDF, per germline (reference sequence). The CDR3 is 14 residues long. The CDR3 loop reads CATSRYTVNTEAFF. The CDR3, as DNA: TGTGCCACCAGCCGATATACAGTGAACACTGAAGCTTTCTTT.

This clonotype has more than one count but fewer than ten. Just one base apart from a much larger clone, this may be a read error. The chain has TRBV20-1 and TRBJ2-5; no definite D call. V was pared by 3 bases and J by 5 bases, with 13 bases between. The V gene's germline CDR1 is DFQATT and CDR2 SNEGSKA (reference sequence). The CDR3 runs 13 residues. The CDR3, as DNA: TGCAGTGCTAGCGCGTCCGCGGCGGAGACCCAGTACTTC. It translates to CSASASAAETQYF.

The chain has TRBV2 and TRBJ1-4; tentatively, D is TRBD1 (6 bases). Trimming took off 6 bases at V and 15 bases at J, with 23 bases between the two ends. This CDR3 spans 14 amino acids. Germline loops: CDR1 SNHLY, CDR2 FYNNEI. DNA for the CDR3: TGTGCCAGCAGCGCCCAGATAGGGGGAAAAACGGTGTTTTTT. This codes for CASSAQIGGKTVFF. The full variable domain, with the rest looked up from reference TRBV2 and TRBJ1-4, is EPEVTQTPSHQVTQMGQEVILRCVPISNHLYFYWYRQILGQKVEFLVSFYNNEISEKSEIFDDQFSVERPDGSNFTLKIRSTKLEDSAMYFCASSAQIGGKTVFFGSGTQLSVL.